The rows below give T cell receptor beta chains drawn from one sample of a study of glioma-infiltrating T cells. TCRdb itself ran the multiplex PCR reads through MiXCR, one entry per CDR3 protein. The sample has under 200,000 distinct CDR3 sequences, around 45% seen once. The specimen was glioma tissue, nonneoplastic brain tissue, or PBMCs (not recorded which). The source of these receptors is a human donor with low-grade glioma or glioblastoma, undergoing nonglioma brain surgery, or in good health (not recorded which). The CDR3 runs from the conserved cysteine through the conserved F or W. Fields, in order: clone size, V gene, J gene, D gene, CDR3 DNA, CDR3 protein. A D gene is named only where the DNA matches it firmly. Clone size is given for some rows only: seen once, a few or many times, or a class if the clone is expanded.

size: few
V: TRBV4-2
J: TRBJ2-3
D: .
DNA: TGTGCCAGCAGCCAAGTGGGTCCAGATACGCAGTATTTT
CDR3: CASSQVGPDTQYF

size: many
V: TRBV20-1
J: TRBJ2-7
D: .
DNA: TGCAGTGCGCCCCCCGCAGGGAGGTACGAGCAGTACTTC
CDR3: CSAPPAGRYEQYF

size: .
V: TRBV27
J: TRBJ2-1
D: TRBD2
DNA: TGTGCCAGCAGTCTTCAGCGGGGCGTCTACAATGAGCAGTTCTTC
CDR3: CASSLQRGVYNEQFF

size: many
V: TRBV20-1
J: TRBJ2-6
D: TRBD2
DNA: TGCAGTGGGTATAGCGGGACCTACTCTGGGGCCAACGTCCTGACTTTC
CDR3: CSGYSGTYSGANVLTF

size: .
V: TRBV2
J: TRBJ1-3
D: .
DNA: TGTGCCAGCAGGCTTGACCGAGAGAGCACCATATATTTT
CDR3: CASRLDRESTIYF

size: .
V: TRBV6-1
J: TRBJ1-1
D: TRBD1
DNA: TGTGCCAGTTCACAGGGGGTTGCCAATGAAGCTTTCTTT
CDR3: CASSQGVANEAFF

size: .
V: TRBV3-1
J: TRBJ1-3
D: TRBD1
DNA: TGTGCCAGCATCCGGGACAGGAGAAACACCATATATTTT
CDR3: CASIRDRRNTIYF

size: many
V: TRBV6-1
J: TRBJ2-3
D: .
DNA: TGTGCCAGCAGCCCGACAGGAACCACAGATACGCAGTATTTT
CDR3: CASSPTGTTDTQYF

size: few
V: TRBV9
J: TRBJ2-7
D: .
DNA: TGTGCCAGCAGCGTAGTCCCTGATACCTACGAGCAGTACTTC
CDR3: CASSVVPDTYEQYF

size: .
V: TRBV2
J: TRBJ1-5
D: TRBD1
DNA: TGTGCCAGCAGGGACAGGGGATACAATCAGCACCAGAATTTT
CDR3: CASRDRGYNQHQNF

size: few
V: TRBV2
J: TRBJ2-3
D: TRBD1
DNA: TGTGCCAGCAGACGAAACACAGGGGGCACAGATACGCAGTATTTT
CDR3: CASRRNTGGTDTQYF

size: many
V: TRBV10-3
J: TRBJ2-1
D: TRBD1
DNA: TGTGCCACCGGGGACAGGGGTAACAATGAGCAGTTCTTC
CDR3: CATGDRGNNEQFF

size: many
V: TRBV20-1
J: TRBJ2-3
D: TRBD2
DNA: TGCAGTGCTCGGATTAGCGGGAGACTGTCAGATACGCAGTATTTT
CDR3: CSARISGRLSDTQYF

size: .
V: TRBV20-1
J: TRBJ1-2
D: .
DNA: TGCAATGCTGGGGACACTAGTGGCTACACCTTC
CDR3: CNAGDTSGYTF

size: many
V: TRBV4-1
J: TRBJ1-3
D: .
DNA: TGCGCCAGCAGCCAAGGATTAGGGGCTGGAAACACCATATATTTT
CDR3: CASSQGLGAGNTIYF

size: many
V: TRBV16
J: TRBJ1-2
D: .
DNA: TGTGCCAGCAGCCAATCATCGCGGAACTATGGCTACACCTTC
CDR3: CASSQSSRNYGYTF

size: few
V: TRBV12-3/TRBV12-4
J: TRBJ2-4
D: .
DNA: TGTGCCAGCCTGGAGTTAGCCAAAAACATTCAGTACTTC
CDR3: CASLELAKNIQYF

size: few
V: TRBV19
J: TRBJ2-3
D: TRBD1
DNA: TGTGCCACATGGGACAGGAGTGGAACAGATACGCAGTATTTT
CDR3: CATWDRSGTDTQYF

size: .
V: TRBV7-2
J: TRBJ2-1
D: .
DNA: TGCGCCATCAGCCACCCAGGACCCCCCGGGGATGAGCAGTTCTTC
CDR3: CAISHPGPPGDEQFF

size: many
V: TRBV28
J: TRBJ2-4
D: TRBD1
DNA: TGTGCCAGCAGCGTGACAGGGTTATCTCAAAACATTCAGTACTTC
CDR3: CASSVTGLSQNIQYF

size: many
V: TRBV20-1
J: TRBJ2-3
D: TRBD2
DNA: TGCAGTGCTAGCGAAAGCGGGAGGGAGACAGATACGCAGTATTTT
CDR3: CSASESGRETDTQYF

size: many
V: TRBV6-1
J: TRBJ2-3
D: .
DNA: TGTGCCAGCAGTGCGCGGCGTTCTTCCCCAGATACGCAGTATTTT
CDR3: CASSARRSSPDTQYF

size: few
V: TRBV2
J: TRBJ2-7
D: .
DNA: TGTGCCAGCAGATGGGACACGGGATACGAGCAGTACTTC
CDR3: CASRWDTGYEQYF

size: .
V: TRBV10-3
J: TRBJ2-7
D: .
DNA: TGTGCCATCAGTGAGTCGTATGGGGACTACGAGCAGTACTTC
CDR3: CAISESYGDYEQYF

size: many
V: TRBV2
J: TRBJ1-5
D: TRBD1
DNA: TGTGCCAGCAGTGTTACAGGGGTCCCTGCGGCCAATCAGCCCCAGCATTTT
CDR3: CASSVTGVPAANQPQHF

size: many
V: TRBV15
J: TRBJ1-3
D: .
DNA: TGTGCCACCAGCAGAGGACGAGTTGTCTCTGGAAACACCATATATTTT
CDR3: CATSRGRVVSGNTIYF

size: .
V: TRBV28
J: TRBJ2-1
D: .
DNA: TGTGCCAGCAGGCAGGGCCTAAACAATGAGCAGTTCTTC
CDR3: CASRQGLNNEQFF

size: many
V: TRBV27
J: TRBJ2-7
D: TRBD1
DNA: TGTGCCAGCAGTGCCGGGACAGGGCTCGAGCAGTACTTC
CDR3: CASSAGTGLEQYF

size: few
V: TRBV12-3/TRBV12-4
J: TRBJ1-2
D: TRBD1
DNA: TGTGCCAGCAGTTTTGGCAGGCGAGGGGGCGGCTACACCTTC
CDR3: CASSFGRRGGGYTF

size: .
V: TRBV2
J: TRBJ2-5
D: TRBD2
DNA: TGTGCCAGCAGTGAACTAGCGGGAGGGTTGGCGACCCAGTACTTC
CDR3: CASSELAGGLATQYF

size: many
V: TRBV7-2
J: TRBJ2-3
D: .
DNA: TGTGCCAGCAGCTCTGGGGGGACGCAGTATTTT
CDR3: CASSSGGTQYF

size: .
V: TRBV7-8
J: TRBJ2-7
D: TRBD1
DNA: TGTGCCAGCGGCTTAGCGCGACAGGGGGCCTACGAGCAGTACTTC
CDR3: CASGLARQGAYEQYF

size: many
V: TRBV28
J: TRBJ1-6
D: .
DNA: TGTGCCAGCAGTCCCTCCTTGGGACTGGGTAATTCACCCCTCCACTTT
CDR3: CASSPSLGLGNSPLHF

size: many
V: TRBV28
J: TRBJ2-7
D: .
DNA: TGTGCCAGCAGTCCGACGCAGTACTTC
CDR3: CASSPTQYF

size: .
V: TRBV3-1
J: TRBJ2-3
D: .
DNA: TGTGCCAGCAGCCAACTCGCACAGGGCGGAGATACGGAGTATTTT
CDR3: CASSQLAQGGDTEYF

size: many
V: TRBV6-1
J: TRBJ2-5
D: .
DNA: TGTGCCAGCAGTTTTTCCCCTCACGGGAGCCTACAAGAGACCCAGTACTTC
CDR3: CASSFSPHGSLQETQYF

size: .
V: TRBV18
J: TRBJ1-2
D: .
DNA: TGTGCCAGCTCACCGGTTTCCTCCGGGGTCTACACCTTC
CDR3: CASSPVSSGVYTF

size: many
V: TRBV7-2
J: TRBJ2-4
D: TRBD1
DNA: TGTGCCAGCAGCTTGCAGGGGGAGAACATTCAGTACTTC
CDR3: CASSLQGENIQYF

size: .
V: TRBV3-1
J: TRBJ1-3
D: .
DNA: TGTGCCAGCAGCCAAGAACGCGGGCGCCTCTCTGGAAACACCATATATTTT
CDR3: CASSQERGRLSGNTIYF

size: many
V: TRBV6-1
J: TRBJ2-1
D: .
DNA: TGTGCCAGCAGGCCGACAAGCTCCTACAATGAGCAGTTCTTC
CDR3: CASRPTSSYNEQFF

size: .
V: TRBV6-2/TRBV6-3
J: TRBJ2-6
D: TRBD1
DNA: TGTGCCAGCAGTCACGCTTACAGGGGGCGATGGGCCAACGTCCTGACTTTC
CDR3: CASSHAYRGRWANVLTF

size: .
V: TRBV2
J: TRBJ2-4
D: .
DNA: TGTGCCAGCAGTGATAAATGGTTCCAAAACATTCAGTACTTC
CDR3: CASSDKWFQNIQYF

size: few
V: TRBV4-1
J: TRBJ1-1
D: .
DNA: TGCGCCAGCAGCCCCTTCGGCGGGGCGAACACTGAAGCTTTCTTT
CDR3: CASSPFGGANTEAFF

size: .
V: TRBV7-9
J: TRBJ2-7
D: .
DNA: TGTGCCAGCAGCTTAGACCTAACCTACGAGCAGTACTTC
CDR3: CASSLDLTYEQYF

size: .
V: TRBV20-1
J: TRBJ1-5
D: .
DNA: TGCAGTGCTAGTGGTGGGGTCGAGCAGCCCCAGCGTTTT
CDR3: CSASGGVEQPQRF

size: many
V: TRBV24-1
J: TRBJ2-3
D: TRBD2
DNA: TGTGCCACCAGTGAGGGGACTAGCGGGAGCAACGCGGATACGCAGTATTTT
CDR3: CATSEGTSGSNADTQYF

size: few
V: TRBV12-5
J: TRBJ1-5
D: .
DNA: TGTGCTAGTGGTTTGTCGACAGATCAGCCCCAGCATTTT
CDR3: CASGLSTDQPQHF

size: .
V: TRBV29-1
J: TRBJ2-3
D: TRBD2
DNA: TGCAGCGGAAGGCTAGCGGGAACCACAGATACGCAGTATTTT
CDR3: CSGRLAGTTDTQYF

size: once
V: TRBV5-1
J: TRBJ1-1
D: .
DNA: TGCGCCAGCAGCTTGCAAAGTGTCATGAACACTGAAGCTTTCTTT
CDR3: CASSLQSVMNTEAFF

size: .
V: TRBV29-1
J: TRBJ2-5
D: TRBD1
DNA: TGCAGCGCCACCTCACAGGGGAACCAAGAGACCCAGCACTTC
CDR3: CSATSQGNQETQHF

size: many
V: TRBV20-1
J: TRBJ1-2
D: TRBD1
DNA: TGCAGTGCTACGACAGGGAGTGGCTACACCTTC
CDR3: CSATTGSGYTF

size: many
V: TRBV29-1
J: TRBJ1-2
D: .
DNA: TGCAGCGTTCGGGTTGCTGATGGCTACACCTTC
CDR3: CSVRVADGYTF

size: .
V: TRBV28
J: TRBJ2-3
D: TRBD1
DNA: TGTGCCAGCAGCCGGGACAGGGGGCAGACAGATGCGCAGTATTTT
CDR3: CASSRDRGQTDAQYF

size: .
V: TRBV24-1
J: TRBJ2-2
D: TRBD1
DNA: TGTGCCACCAGTGATTTGGGACAGGGGAACACCGGGGAGCTGTTTTTT
CDR3: CATSDLGQGNTGELFF

size: .
V: TRBV13
J: TRBJ2-2
D: .
DNA: TGTGCCAGCAGCAAAGGGGCGTGGAACACCGGGGAGCTGTTTTTT
CDR3: CASSKGAWNTGELFF

size: .
V: TRBV20-1
J: TRBJ2-1
D: .
DNA: TGCAGTGCTAGGCGGTATTCACCGGGACTTATCGGCTATGAGCAGTTCTTC
CDR3: CSARRYSPGLIGYEQFF